This entry lists 21 T cell receptor beta chains sequenced from one sample in a study of post-analysis software for immune sequencing data. General study points: Relative to controls, patients had about five TRBV segments at higher frequency, with TRBV5-6, TRBV5-1 and TRBV20-1 among these.

Which antigens these TCRs recognize remains unknown. Included in the TCR beta cDNA libraries were unique molecular identifiers. TCRdb re-analysed the PCR reads in MiXCR, keeping a single row per CDR3 protein. The top ten hold 1.5% to 2% of the sample, which has more than 450,000 distinct CDR3 sequences, about 44% seen once. The source material was blood. Receptors originate from a girl under 18 with multiple sclerosis.

There are a few counts of this clonotype. A junction boundary mismatches the germline segment, possibly from a read error. V usage is TRBV4-1 and J usage is TRBJ2-6; the D is unclear. Germline CDR1 and CDR2: MGHRA and YSYEKL. CDR3 length: 15 amino acids. The CDR3 loop reads CASSQSPSVANVLTF. For the CDR3, the DNA is TGCGCCAGCAGCCAAAGCCCGTCTGTGGCCAACGTCCTGACTTTC.

The chain is built from TRBV7-9 and TRBJ1-1, with TRBD1 as a possible D gene (5 bases). The length of the CDR3 is 15 residues. V was pared by 4 bases and J by 4 bases, with 16 bases between. CDR1 SEHNR and CDR2 FQNEAQ come from the germline V gene (reference sequence). The CDR3 nucleotides read TGTGCCAGCAGCTCCCCTCGGGGGGTAGGCACTGAAGCTTTCTTT. Residues: CASSSPRGVGTEAFF.

The table lists this clonotype with a few counts. The genes are TRBV12-3 or TRBV12-4 and TRBJ2-5; 10 positions match TRBD2. With 6 bases clipped from V and 5 bases from J, the junction kept 9 bases outside the gene matches. The CDR3 contains 15 residues. The DNA for the CDR3 is TGTGCCAGCAGCCCCCAAGCGGGAGGGGGGGAGACCCAGTACTTC. Amino acid sequence: CASSPQAGGGETQYF.

This clonotype was recorded only once. An end of the junction does not agree with germline; a read error may underlie this. The chain employs TRBV20-1 and TRBJ2-7, with 7 nucleotides matching TRBD1. In germline, CDR1 is DFQATT, CDR2 SNEGSKA (reference sequence). The CDR3 has 16 residues. The CDR3 loop is CSTRAWGGQDHYEQYF. The CDR3 DNA follows: TGCAGTACTAGAGCTTGGGGTGGACAGGACCATTACGAGCAGTACTTC.

CDR3 sequence reads: CAIRAGSGETQYF. The CDR3 DNA follows: TGTGCCATCAGGGCGGGGTCGGGGGAGACCCAGTACTTC. The J gene is TRBJ2-5, the V gene TRBV10-3; D is possibly TRBD2 (6 bases). The germline gives CDR1 ENHRY, CDR2 SYGVKD. The CDR3 loop spans 13 amino acids. Trimming left V 6 bases short and J 5 bases short, with 13 bases between.

The chain joins TRBV20-1 to TRBJ2-7; 11 bases align to TRBD2. From germline, CDR1 is DFQATT and CDR2 SNEGSKA (reference sequence). This CDR3 comprises 16 residues. Trimming at V came to 2 bases and at J to 0 bases, leaving 6 bases not matched to a gene. CDR3 in DNA: TGCAGTGCTAGAACGACCGGGACTAGCGGCTCCTACGAGCAGTACTTC. This translates into CSARTTGTSGSYEQYF.

The chain recombines TRBV12-3 or TRBV12-4 with TRBJ1-1; no definite D call. The CDR3 extends over 15 amino acids. Trimming left V 7 bases short and J 0 bases short, with 15 bases between. In DNA, the CDR3 is TGTGCCAGCATTCATAACAGAGACATGAACACTGAAGCTTTCTTT. It yields the protein CASIHNRDMNTEAFF.

In this sample, this clonotype turned up a few times. This clone may be a read error of a much larger clone one base away. The chain joins TRBV30 to TRBJ2-5, with D hard to call. CDR3 length equals 11 residues. V shed 2 bases and J shed 11 bases, with 12 bases lying between them. Germline V gives CDR1 GTSNPN, CDR2 SVGIG (reference sequence). Here the CDR3 DNA reads TGTGCCTGGAGTACAGTCAATGAGCAGTACTTC. Encoded protein: CAWSTVNEQYF.

The V gene is TRBV12-3 or TRBV12-4, the J gene TRBJ1-4; 7 positions agree with TRBD1. CDR3 length: 14 residues. V lost 4 bases, J lost 2 bases, and 1 base stayed unmatched. CDR3: CASSSGGTNEKLFF. In DNA form, the CDR3 reads TGTGCCAGCAGTTCAGGGGGGACTAATGAAAAACTGTTTTTT.

The chain combines TRBV6-4 with TRBJ1-5, with D uncertain. Trimming shortened V by 0 bases and J by 7 bases, and 7 bases separated the two germline ends. Germline lookup yields CDR1 MRHNA and CDR2 SNTAGT. The CDR3 has 13 residues. CDR3 nucleotides: TGTGCCAGCAGTGACTCATCGGGGCAGCCCCAGCATTTT. The encoded protein is CASSDSSGQPQHF.

This chain joins TRBV12-3 or TRBV12-4 and TRBJ1-2; D gene ambiguous. This CDR3 contains 13 residues. Trimming pared 6 bases from V and 2 bases from J, leaving 10 bases between. Here the CDR3 reads CASRPLGNYGYTF. As DNA, the CDR3 is TGTGCCAGCAGACCTCTTGGGAACTATGGCTACACCTTC.

This sequence joins TRBV28 and TRBJ2-3, with TRBD1 identical over 11 bases. CDR1 and CDR2 from the germline V gene are MDHEN and SYDVKM. This CDR3 contains 17 residues. J gave up 5 bases and V 5 bases, and 12 bases lay outside the gene matches. This chain's CDR3 is CASSPGQGAPLGDTQYF. The DNA for the CDR3 is TGTGCCAGCAGTCCCGGACAGGGGGCTCCTTTGGGAGATACGCAGTATTTT.

A few counts support this clonotype. V usage is TRBV6-6 and J usage is TRBJ2-5; D is undetermined. In germline, CDR1 is MNHNY, CDR2 SVGAGI (reference sequence). V shed 2 bases and J shed 7 bases, with 17 bases lying between them. The CDR3 covers 15 residues. CDR3 in amino acids: CASSYAVPLRGTQYF. CDR3 nucleotides: TGTGCCAGCAGTTACGCGGTCCCGCTTAGAGGGACCCAGTACTTC.

This clonotype has only a few counts. The chain carries TRBV9 and TRBJ2-3, with D unresolved. The CDR3 is made up of 15 amino acids. V gave up 3 bases and J gave up 8 bases, with 19 bases separating them. Germline V CDR1 and CDR2: SGDLS, YYNGEE. DNA for the CDR3: TGTGCCAGCAGCGCCCAGGCTGAGAAGGTTGGTACGCAGTATTTT. As protein: CASSAQAEKVGTQYF.

V usage is TRBV7-9 and J usage is TRBJ1-2; D is uncertain. Trimming left V 5 bases short and J 0 bases short, with 19 bases between. In germline, CDR1 is SEHNR, CDR2 FQNEAQ (reference sequence). The length of the CDR3 is 17 residues. The DNA for the CDR3 is TGTGCCAGCAGCCTAGACATGCTAGATGTGACTAACTATGGCTACACCTTC. Encoded protein: CASSLDMLDVTNYGYTF.

This clonotype was counted at least ten times. The rearrangement uses TRBV6-5 and TRBJ2-4; 7 bases are shared with TRBD1. The CDR3 length is 15 residues. Germline CDR1 MNHEY, CDR2 SVGAGI. V gave up 7 bases and J gave up 3 bases; unmatched junction bases: 9. CDR3 in amino acids: CASTRDRDSKNIQYF. The CDR3 DNA is TGTGCCAGCACTAGAGACCGGGACAGCAAAAACATTCAGTACTTC.

V usage is TRBV5-1 and J usage is TRBJ2-5; TRBD1 or TRBD2 may be the D gene (5 bases each). The germline V and J ends were trimmed by 4 bases and 3 bases, with 13 bases remaining between them. CDR1 and CDR2 (germline): SGHRS, YFSETQ. The CDR3 sequence is 14 residues long. The CDR3 DNA follows: TGCGCCAGCAGCATATCGGGACCGGAAGAGACCCAGTACTTC. It translates to CASSISGPEETQYF.

Of note for this clonotype: A clone one base away is much larger, so this may be a read error. In this CDR3 the conserved last residue, phenylalanine or tryptophan, is missing, so a read error is likely. J is TRBJ2-6 and V is TRBV4-2; possibly TRBD2 for D (6 bases). CDR3 size: 16 residues. Germline CDR1 is LGHNA and CDR2 is YNFKEQ. Trimming left V 3 bases short and J 4 bases short, with 13 bases between. The CDR3 region has the DNA TGTGCCAGCAGCCACGATGCGGGGCTAGGGGCCAACGTCCTGACTTGC. Protein product: CASSHDAGLGANVLTC.

This rearrangement joins TRBV20-1 to TRBJ2-4; 8 positions match TRBD1. The end of the DNA fits TRBJ2-7 better, so the J call may be wrong. CDR3 length: 16 amino acids. Per the germline V gene, CDR1 is DFQATT and CDR2 is SNEGSKA (reference sequence). CDR3 sequence reads: CSARVPRTGPSYEQYF. The CDR3 DNA reads TGCAGTGCTAGAGTCCCTAGGACAGGGCCCTCCTACGAGCAGTACTTC.

This clonotype showed up just a few times. V and J are TRBV7-8 and TRBJ2-5; 14 bases are a match to TRBD2. Germline CDR1 reads SGHVS; CDR2 reads FQNEAQ. The CDR3 has 16 residues. V lost 5 bases, J lost 4 bases, and 6 bases stayed unmatched. CDR3 bases: TGTGCCAGCAGCCTCGGGACTAGCGGGAGTAGAGAGACCCAGTACTTC. Residues: CASSLGTSGSRETQYF.

The genes are TRBV7-2 and TRBJ2-7; a weak D match, TRBD1 (5 bases). CDR3 length: 13 amino acids. The ends were cut back, 5 bases at V and 2 bases at J, with 10 bases in the middle. Germline values: CDR1 SGHTA, CDR2 FQGNSA. The CDR3 sequence is CASSGPDTYEQYF. DNA for the CDR3: TGTGCCAGCAGCGGACCGGACACCTACGAGCAGTACTTC.